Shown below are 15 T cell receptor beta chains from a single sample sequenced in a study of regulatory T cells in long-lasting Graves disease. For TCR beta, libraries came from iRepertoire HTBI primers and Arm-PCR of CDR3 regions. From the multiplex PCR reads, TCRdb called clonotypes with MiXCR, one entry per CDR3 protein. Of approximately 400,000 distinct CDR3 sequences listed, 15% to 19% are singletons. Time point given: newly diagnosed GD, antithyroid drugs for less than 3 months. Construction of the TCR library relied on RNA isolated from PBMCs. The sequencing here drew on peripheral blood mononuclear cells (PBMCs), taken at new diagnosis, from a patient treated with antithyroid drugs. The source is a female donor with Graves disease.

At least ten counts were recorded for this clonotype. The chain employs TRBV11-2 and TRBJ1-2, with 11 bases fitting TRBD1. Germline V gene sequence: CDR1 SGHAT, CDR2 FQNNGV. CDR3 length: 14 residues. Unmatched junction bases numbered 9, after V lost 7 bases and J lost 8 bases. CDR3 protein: CASTGGQGAVGYTF. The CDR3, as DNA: TGTGCCAGCACCGGAGGACAGGGGGCAGTGGGCTACACCTTC.

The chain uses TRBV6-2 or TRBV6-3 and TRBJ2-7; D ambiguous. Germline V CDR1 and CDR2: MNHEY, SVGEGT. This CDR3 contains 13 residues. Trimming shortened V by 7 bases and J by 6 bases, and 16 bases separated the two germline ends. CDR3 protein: CASKKLGNSEQYF. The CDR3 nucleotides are TGTGCCAGCAAAAAATTGGGAAACAGCGAGCAGTACTTC.

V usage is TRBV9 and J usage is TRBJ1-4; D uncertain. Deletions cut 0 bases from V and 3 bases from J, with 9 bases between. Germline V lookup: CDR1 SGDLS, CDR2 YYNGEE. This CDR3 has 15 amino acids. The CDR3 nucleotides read TGTGCCAGCAGCGTAGAATGGCAGCCTAATGAAAAACTGTTTTTT. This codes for CASSVEWQPNEKLFF.

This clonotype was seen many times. The CDR3: CASSLPRTGGGDNQPQHF. In DNA, the CDR3 is TGTGCCAGCAGTTTACCCCGGACAGGGGGTGGTGACAATCAGCCCCAGCATTTT. The chain couples TRBV28 to TRBJ1-5; TRBD1 matches 10 bases. From germline, CDR1 is MDHEN and CDR2 SYDVKM. CDR3 length: 18 amino acids. V shed 2 bases and J 3 bases; nucleotides not matched to a gene: 10.

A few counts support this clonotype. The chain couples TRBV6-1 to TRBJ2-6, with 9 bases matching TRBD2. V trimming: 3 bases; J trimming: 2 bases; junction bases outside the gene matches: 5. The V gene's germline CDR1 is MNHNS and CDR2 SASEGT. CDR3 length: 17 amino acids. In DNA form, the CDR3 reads TGTGCCAGCAGTGAGCCCGCGGGGGGGCCTGGGGCCAACGTCCTGACTTTC. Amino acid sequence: CASSEPAGGPGANVLTF.

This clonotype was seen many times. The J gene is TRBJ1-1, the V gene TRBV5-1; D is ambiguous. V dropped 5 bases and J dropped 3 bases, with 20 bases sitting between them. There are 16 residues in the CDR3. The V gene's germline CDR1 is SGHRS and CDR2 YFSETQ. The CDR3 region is CASSPTGGRVHTEAFF. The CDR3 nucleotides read TGCGCCAGCAGTCCGACGGGAGGCCGAGTGCACACTGAAGCTTTCTTT.

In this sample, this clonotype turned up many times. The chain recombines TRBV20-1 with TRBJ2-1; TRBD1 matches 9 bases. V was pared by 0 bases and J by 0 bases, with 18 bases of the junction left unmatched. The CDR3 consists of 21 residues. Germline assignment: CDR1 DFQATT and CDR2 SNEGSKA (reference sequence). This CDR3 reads CSARDHDRDRVQGHSYNEQFF. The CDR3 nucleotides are TGCAGTGCTAGAGATCACGACCGGGACAGGGTTCAAGGACACTCCTACAATGAGCAGTTCTTC.

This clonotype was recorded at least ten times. The DNA for the CDR3 is TGTGCCAGCAGCTTTGGGCGTGGAAACACCATATATTTT. It encodes CASSFGRGNTIYF. The gene calls are TRBV7-2 and TRBJ1-3; D ambiguous. V dropped 3 bases and J dropped 3 bases, with 6 bases sitting between them. This CDR3 comprises 13 residues. Germline V gene data show CDR1 as SGHTA and CDR2 as FQGNSA.

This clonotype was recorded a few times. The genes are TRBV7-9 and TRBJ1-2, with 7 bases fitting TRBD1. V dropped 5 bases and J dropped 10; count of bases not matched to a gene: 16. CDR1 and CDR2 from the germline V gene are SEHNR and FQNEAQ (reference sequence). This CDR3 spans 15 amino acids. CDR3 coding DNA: TGTGCCAGCAGCGCCGCCGGGGGACAGTCCCTCAACTACACCTTC. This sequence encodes CASSAAGGQSLNYTF.

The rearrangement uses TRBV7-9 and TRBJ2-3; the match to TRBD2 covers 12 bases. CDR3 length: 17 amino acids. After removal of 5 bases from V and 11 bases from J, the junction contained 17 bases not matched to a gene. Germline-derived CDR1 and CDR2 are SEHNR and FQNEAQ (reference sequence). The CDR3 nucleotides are TGTGCCAGCAGCCCGACCCCGTTGCTTTCTAGCGGGAGGGGGCAGTATTTT. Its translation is CASSPTPLLSSGRGQYF. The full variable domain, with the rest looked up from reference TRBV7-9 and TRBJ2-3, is DTGVSQNPRHKITKRGQNVTFRCDPISEHNRLYWYRQTLGQGPEFLTYFQNEAQLEKSRLLSDRFSAERPKGSFSTLEIQRTEQGDSAMYLCASSPTPLLSSGRGQYFGPGTRLTVL.

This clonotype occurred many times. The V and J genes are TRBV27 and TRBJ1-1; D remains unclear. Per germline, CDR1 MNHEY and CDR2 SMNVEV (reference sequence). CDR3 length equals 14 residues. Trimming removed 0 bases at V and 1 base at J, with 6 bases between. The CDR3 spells CASSLSDSNTEAFF. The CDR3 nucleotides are TGTGCCAGCAGTTTATCGGACTCGAACACTGAAGCTTTCTTT.

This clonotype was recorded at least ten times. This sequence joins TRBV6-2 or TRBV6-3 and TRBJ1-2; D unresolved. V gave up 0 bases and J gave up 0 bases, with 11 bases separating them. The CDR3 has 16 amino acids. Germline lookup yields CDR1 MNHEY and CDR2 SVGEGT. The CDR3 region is CASSYSRLLPNYGYTF. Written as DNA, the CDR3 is TGTGCCAGCAGTTACTCCCGCCTTTTGCCTAACTATGGCTACACCTTC.

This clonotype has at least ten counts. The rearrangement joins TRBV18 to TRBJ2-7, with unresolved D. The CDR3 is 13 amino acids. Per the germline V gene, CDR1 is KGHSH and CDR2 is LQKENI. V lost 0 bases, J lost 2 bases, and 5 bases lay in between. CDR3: CASSPPGPYEQYF. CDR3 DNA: TGTGCCAGCTCACCACCCGGACCCTACGAGCAGTACTTC.

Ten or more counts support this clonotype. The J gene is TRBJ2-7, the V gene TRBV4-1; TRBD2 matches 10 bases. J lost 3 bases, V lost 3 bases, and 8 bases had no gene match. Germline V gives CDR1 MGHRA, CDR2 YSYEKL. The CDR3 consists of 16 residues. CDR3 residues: CASSHLGLAANYEQYF. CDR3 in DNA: TGCGCCAGCAGCCACTTAGGACTAGCGGCCAACTACGAGCAGTACTTC.

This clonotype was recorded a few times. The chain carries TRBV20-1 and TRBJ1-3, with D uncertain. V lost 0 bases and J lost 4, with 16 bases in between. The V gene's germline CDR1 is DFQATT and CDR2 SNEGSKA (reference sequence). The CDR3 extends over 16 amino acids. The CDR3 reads CSARDGEGWRGNTIYF. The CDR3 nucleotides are TGCAGTGCTAGAGATGGTGAAGGGTGGAGGGGAAACACCATATATTTT.